Shown below are 2 T cell receptor beta chains from a single sample sequenced in a study of blood T cells in healthy people across ages (dated by TCRdb to the mid-2010s). The library was obtained by 5' RACE. The sequencer listed for this sample is Illumina HiSeq 2500. A second roughly 6 to 12 cycle PCR used a sample-barcoded 5' primer and a J-beta primer mix. TCRdb reprocessing: public reads trimmed at Q25 with fastp, clones called with MiXCR, in-frame beta chains kept. Each CDR3 protein gets just one entry, which takes the most common genes and DNA from the rows behind it. The sample has around 1.5 million distinct CDR3 sequences on record, around 36% of them singletons. The ten largest clones add up to 11% of the sample. The material sequenced was blood. The origin of the receptors is a young woman in good health.

A few counts support this clonotype. The V and J genes are TRBV6-6 and TRBJ2-6; a weak D match, TRBD1 (5 bases). Germline values: CDR1 MNHNY, CDR2 SVGAGI (reference sequence). The V gene lost 6 bases and the J gene lost 4 bases, with 13 bases spanning the gap. This CDR3 spans 15 amino acids. DNA for the CDR3: TGTGCCAGCAGGACTCAGGGTTCCGGGGCCAACGTCCTGACTTTC. Amino acid sequence: CASRTQGSGANVLTF.

This clonotype was seen a handful of times. The chain is built from TRBV5-1 and TRBJ2-3; 8 bases line up with TRBD2. The CDR3 has 16 amino acids. The germline V gene has CDR1 SGHRS and CDR2 YFSETQ. J gave up 4 bases and V 0 bases, and 7 bases lay outside the gene matches. CDR3 region: CASSLAGLAAADTQYF. CDR3 DNA sequence: TGCGCCAGCAGCTTGGCCGGACTAGCAGCGGCAGATACGCAGTATTTT.